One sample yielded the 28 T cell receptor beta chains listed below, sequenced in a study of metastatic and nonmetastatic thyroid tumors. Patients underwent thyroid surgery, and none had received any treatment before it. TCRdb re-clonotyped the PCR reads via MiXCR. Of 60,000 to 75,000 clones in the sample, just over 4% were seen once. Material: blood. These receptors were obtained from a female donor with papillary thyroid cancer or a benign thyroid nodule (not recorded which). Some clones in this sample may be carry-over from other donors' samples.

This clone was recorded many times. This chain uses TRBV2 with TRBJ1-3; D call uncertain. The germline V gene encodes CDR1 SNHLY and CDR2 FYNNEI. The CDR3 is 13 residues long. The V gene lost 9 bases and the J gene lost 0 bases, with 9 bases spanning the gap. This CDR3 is CASYRPSGNTIYF. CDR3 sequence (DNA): TGTGCCAGTTACCGTCCCTCTGGAAACACCATATATTTT.

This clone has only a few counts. The chain's CDR3 is CSARVPPGNTEAFF. The CDR3 nucleotides read TGCAGTGCTAGAGTACCCCCGGGGAACACTGAAGCTTTCTTT. V gene TRBV20-1 combines with J gene TRBJ1-1; no clear D. Germline assignment: CDR1 DFQATT and CDR2 SNEGSKA (reference sequence). Trimming left V 1 base short and J 1 base short, with 10 bases between. The CDR3 length is 14 residues.

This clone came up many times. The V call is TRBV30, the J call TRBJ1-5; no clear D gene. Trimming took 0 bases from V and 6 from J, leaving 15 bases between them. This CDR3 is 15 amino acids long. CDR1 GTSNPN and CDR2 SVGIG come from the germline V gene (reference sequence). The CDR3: CAWSVGTGVSQPQHF. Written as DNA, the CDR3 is TGTGCCTGGAGTGTAGGCACCGGGGTTAGTCAGCCCCAGCATTTT.

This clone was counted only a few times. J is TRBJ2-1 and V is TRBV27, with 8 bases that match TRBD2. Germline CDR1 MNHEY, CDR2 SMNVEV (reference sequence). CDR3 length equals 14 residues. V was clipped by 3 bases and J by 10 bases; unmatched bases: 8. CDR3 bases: TGTGCCAGCAGTTTGTTAGCGGGATACTCCGAGCAGTTCTTC. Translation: CASSLLAGYSEQFF.

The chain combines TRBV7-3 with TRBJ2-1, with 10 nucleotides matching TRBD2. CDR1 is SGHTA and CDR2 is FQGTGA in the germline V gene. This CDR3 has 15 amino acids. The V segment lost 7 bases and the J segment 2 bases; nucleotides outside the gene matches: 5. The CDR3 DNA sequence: TGTGCCAGCAACTCAAGCGGGGGGGCCTACAATGAGCAGTTCTTC. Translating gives CASNSSGGAYNEQFF.

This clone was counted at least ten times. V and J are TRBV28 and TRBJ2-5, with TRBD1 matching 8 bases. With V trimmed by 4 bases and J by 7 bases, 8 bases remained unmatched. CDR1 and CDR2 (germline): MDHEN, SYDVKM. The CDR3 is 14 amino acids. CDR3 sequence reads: CASSSTGESWTQYF. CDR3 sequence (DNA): TGTGCCAGCAGTTCGACAGGGGAATCGTGGACCCAGTACTTC.

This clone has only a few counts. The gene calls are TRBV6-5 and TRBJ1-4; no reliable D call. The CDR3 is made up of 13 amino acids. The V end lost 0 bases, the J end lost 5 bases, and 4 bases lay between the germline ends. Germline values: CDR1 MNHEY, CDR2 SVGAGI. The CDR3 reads CASSYSENEKLFF. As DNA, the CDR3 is TGTGCCAGCAGTTACTCGGAGAATGAAAAACTGTTTTTT.

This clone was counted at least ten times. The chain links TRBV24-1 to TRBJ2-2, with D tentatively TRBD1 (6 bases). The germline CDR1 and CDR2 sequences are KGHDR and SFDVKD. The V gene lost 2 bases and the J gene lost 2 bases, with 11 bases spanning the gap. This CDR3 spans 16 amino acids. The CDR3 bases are TGTGCCACCAGTGATTCCCGGGACACAAACACCGGGGAGCTGTTTTTT. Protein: CATSDSRDTNTGELFF.

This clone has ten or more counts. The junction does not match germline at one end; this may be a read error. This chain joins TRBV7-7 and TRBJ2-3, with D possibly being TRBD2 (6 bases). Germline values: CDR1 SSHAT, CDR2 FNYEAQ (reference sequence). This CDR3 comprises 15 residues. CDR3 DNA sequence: TGTGCTAGCAGCTTTGGGACTTCCCCCACAGATACGCAGTATTTT. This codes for CASSFGTSPTDTQYF.

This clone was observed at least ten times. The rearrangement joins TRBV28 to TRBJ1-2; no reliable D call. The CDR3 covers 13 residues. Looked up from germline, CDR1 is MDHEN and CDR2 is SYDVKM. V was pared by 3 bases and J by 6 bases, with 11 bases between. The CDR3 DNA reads TGTGCCAGCAGTTTCAGTAGTGGGGATGGCTACACCTTC. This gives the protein CASSFSSGDGYTF.

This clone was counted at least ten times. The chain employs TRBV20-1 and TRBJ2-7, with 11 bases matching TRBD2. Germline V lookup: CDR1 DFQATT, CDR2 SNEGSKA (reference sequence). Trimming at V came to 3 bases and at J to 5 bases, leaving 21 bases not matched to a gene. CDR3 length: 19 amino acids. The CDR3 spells CSASGAPGLADFKMDEQYF. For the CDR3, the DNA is TGCAGTGCTAGTGGAGCCCCGGGACTAGCGGATTTCAAGATGGACGAGCAGTACTTC.

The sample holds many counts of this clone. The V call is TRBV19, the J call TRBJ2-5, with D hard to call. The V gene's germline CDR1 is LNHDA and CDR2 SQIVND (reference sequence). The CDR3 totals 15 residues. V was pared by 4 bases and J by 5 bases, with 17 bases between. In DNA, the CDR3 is TGTGCCAGTAGTAATGGAATAAGGTTTGAGGAGACCCAGTACTTC. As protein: CASSNGIRFEETQYF.

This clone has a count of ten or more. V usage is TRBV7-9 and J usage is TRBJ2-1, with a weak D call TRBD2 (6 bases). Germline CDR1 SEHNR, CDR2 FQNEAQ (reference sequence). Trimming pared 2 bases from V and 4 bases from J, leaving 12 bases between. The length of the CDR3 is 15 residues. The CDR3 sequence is CASSLLGSGYNEQFF. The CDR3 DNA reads TGTGCCAGCAGCTTACTCGGGAGTGGGTACAATGAGCAGTTCTTC.

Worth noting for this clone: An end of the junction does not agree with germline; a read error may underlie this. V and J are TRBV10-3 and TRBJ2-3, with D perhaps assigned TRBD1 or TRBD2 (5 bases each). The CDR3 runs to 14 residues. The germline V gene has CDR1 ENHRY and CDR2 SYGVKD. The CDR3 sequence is CAISERGTTDTRDF. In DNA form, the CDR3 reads TGTGCCATCAGTGAAAGGGGAACCACAGATACGCGGGATTTT.

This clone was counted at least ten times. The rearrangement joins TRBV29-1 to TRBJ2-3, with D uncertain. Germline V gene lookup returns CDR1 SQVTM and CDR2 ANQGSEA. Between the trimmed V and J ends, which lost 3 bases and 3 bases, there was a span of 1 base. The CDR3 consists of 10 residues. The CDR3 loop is CSVDTDTQYF. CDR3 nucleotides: TGCAGCGTTGATACAGATACGCAGTATTTT.

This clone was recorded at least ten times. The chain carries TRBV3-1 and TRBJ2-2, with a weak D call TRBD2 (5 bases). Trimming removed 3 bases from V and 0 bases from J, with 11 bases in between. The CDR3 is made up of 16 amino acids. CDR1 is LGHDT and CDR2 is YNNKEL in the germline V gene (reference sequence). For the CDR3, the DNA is TGTGCCAGCAGCCAGATGCTAGCTTCGAACACCGGGGAGCTGTTTTTT. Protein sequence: CASSQMLASNTGELFF.

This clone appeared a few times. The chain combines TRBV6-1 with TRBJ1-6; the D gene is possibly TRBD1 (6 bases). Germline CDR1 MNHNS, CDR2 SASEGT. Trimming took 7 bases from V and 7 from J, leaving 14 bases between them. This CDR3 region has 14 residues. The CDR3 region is CASKGVGTNSPLHF. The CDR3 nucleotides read TGTGCCAGCAAGGGGGTGGGGACAAATTCACCCCTCCACTTT.

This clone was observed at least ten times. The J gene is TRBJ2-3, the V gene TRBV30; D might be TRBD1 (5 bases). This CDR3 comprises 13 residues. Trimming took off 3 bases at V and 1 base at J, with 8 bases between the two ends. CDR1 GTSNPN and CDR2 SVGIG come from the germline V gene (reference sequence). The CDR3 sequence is CAWRGLGTDTQYF. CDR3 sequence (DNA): TGTGCCTGGAGGGGGCTCGGCACAGATACGCAGTATTTT.

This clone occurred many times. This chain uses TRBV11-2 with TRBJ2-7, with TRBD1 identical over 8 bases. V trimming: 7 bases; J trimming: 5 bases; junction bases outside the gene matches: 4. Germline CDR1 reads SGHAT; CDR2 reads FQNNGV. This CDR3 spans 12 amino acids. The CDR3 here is CASIEQGDEQYF. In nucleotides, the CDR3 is TGTGCCAGCATCGAACAGGGGGACGAGCAGTACTTC.

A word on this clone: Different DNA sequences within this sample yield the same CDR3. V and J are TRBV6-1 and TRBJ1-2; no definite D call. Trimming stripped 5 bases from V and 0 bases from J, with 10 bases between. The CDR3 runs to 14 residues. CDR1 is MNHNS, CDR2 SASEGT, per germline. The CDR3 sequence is CASSLTDSNYGYTF. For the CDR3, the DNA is TGTGCCAGCAGTTTAACGGATTCTAACTATGGCTACACCTTC.

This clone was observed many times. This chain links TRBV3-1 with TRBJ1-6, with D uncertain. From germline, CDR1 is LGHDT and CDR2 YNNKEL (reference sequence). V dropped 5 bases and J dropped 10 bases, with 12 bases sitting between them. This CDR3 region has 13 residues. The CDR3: CASSAASGSPLHF. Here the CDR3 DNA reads TGTGCCAGCAGCGCAGCCTCGGGATCACCCCTCCACTTT.

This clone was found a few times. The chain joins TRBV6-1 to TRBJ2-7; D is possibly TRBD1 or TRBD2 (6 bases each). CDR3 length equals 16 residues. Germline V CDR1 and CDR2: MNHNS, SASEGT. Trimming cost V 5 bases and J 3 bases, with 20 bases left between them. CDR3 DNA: TGTGCCAGCAGTCCGAAGTCGACCGGAGGGGGCTACGAGCAGTACTTC. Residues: CASSPKSTGGGYEQYF.

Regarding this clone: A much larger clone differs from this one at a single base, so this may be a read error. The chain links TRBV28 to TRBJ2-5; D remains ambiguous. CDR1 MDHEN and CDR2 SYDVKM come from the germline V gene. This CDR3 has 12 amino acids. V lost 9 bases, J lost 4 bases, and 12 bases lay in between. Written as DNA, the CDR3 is TGTGCCAGTATCGCCCTCAGAGAGACCCAGTACTTC. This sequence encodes CASIALRETQYF. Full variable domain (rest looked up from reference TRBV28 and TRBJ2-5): DVKVTQSSRYLVKRTGEKVFLECVQDMDHENMFWYRQDPGLGLRLIYFSYDVKMKEKGDIPEGYSVSREKKERFSLILESASTNQTSMYLCASIALRETQYFGPGTRLLVL.

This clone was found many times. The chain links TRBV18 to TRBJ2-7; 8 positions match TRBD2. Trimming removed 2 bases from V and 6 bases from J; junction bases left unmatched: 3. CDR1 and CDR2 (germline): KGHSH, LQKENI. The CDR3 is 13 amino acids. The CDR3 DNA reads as TGTGCCAGCTCACCAGTTAGCGGGGCCGAGCAGTACTTC. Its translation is CASSPVSGAEQYF.

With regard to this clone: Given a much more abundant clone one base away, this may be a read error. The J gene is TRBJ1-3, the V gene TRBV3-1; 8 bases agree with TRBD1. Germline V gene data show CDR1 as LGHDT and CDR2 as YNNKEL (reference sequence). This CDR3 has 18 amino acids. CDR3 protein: CASSPDRGSWRSGNIIYF. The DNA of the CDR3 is TGTGCCAGCAGCCCAGACAGGGGTAGCTGGCGCTCTGGAAACATCATATATTTT.

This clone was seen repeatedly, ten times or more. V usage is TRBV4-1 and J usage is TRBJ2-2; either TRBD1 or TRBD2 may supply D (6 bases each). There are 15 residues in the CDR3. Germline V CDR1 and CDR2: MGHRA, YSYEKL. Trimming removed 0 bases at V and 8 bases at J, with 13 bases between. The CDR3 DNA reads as TGCGCCAGCAGCCAAGATGGGGGGCTCAGGGGGGAGCTGTTTTTT. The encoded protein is CASSQDGGLRGELFF.

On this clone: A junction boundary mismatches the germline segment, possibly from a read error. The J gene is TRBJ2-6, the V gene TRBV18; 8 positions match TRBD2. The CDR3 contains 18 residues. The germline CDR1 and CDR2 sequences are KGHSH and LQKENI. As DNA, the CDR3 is TGCGCCAGCTCCCCAGCCTCGGGAGGGGGCTCTGGGGCCAACGTCCTGACTTTC. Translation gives CASSPASGGGSGANVLTF.

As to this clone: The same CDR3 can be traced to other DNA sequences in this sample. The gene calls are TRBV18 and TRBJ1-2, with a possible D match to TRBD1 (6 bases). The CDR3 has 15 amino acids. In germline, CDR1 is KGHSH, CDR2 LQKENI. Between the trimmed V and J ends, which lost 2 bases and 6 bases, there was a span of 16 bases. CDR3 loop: CASSPTGQGINGYTF. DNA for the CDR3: TGTGCCAGCTCACCAACAGGGCAGGGCATCAATGGCTACACCTTC.